One sample yielded the 28 T cell receptor beta chains listed below, sequenced in a study of patients and donors after allogeneic stem cell transplantation. TCRdb recomputed calls from the RT-PCR reads with MiXCR, one row per CDR3 protein. The table records fewer than 75,000 distinct CDR3 sequences, approximately 12% of them present only once. The sample was blood, either unsorted or a sorted T cell fraction (not recorded which). Every receptor here comes from a human donor who was either an allogeneic HSCT recipient or a stem cell or donor lymphocyte infusion donor (not recorded which). It is not recorded whose cells these are; they may come from a transplant donor.

This clonotype was found many times. This chain uses TRBV3-1 with TRBJ2-3, with TRBD2 as a possible D gene (6 bases). Germline assignment: CDR1 LGHDT and CDR2 YNNKEL (reference sequence). The V end was cut by 2 bases, the J end by 2 bases, with 17 bases between. The CDR3 covers 17 residues. DNA of the CDR3: TGTGCCAGCAGCCAAAACAGTGGGCTAGCGTACACAGATACGCAGTATTTT. It translates to CASSQNSGLAYTDTQYF.

The chain recombines TRBV27 with TRBJ2-7; 8 bases map to TRBD1. Germline values: CDR1 MNHEY, CDR2 SMNVEV (reference sequence). The CDR3 runs to 15 residues. V dropped 1 base and J dropped 3; count of bases not matched to a gene: 5. The CDR3: CASSLLQGVLYEQYF. For the CDR3, the DNA is TGTGCCAGCAGTTTATTACAGGGGGTTCTCTACGAGCAGTACTTC.

This clonotype showed up many times. The V and J genes are TRBV7-9 and TRBJ2-1; D remains ambiguous. Germline V CDR1 and CDR2: SEHNR, FQNEAQ (reference sequence). This CDR3 spans 14 amino acids. V shed 0 bases and J shed 6 bases, with 9 bases lying between them. The CDR3 reads CASSLAVGSNEQFF. CDR3 bases: TGTGCCAGCAGCTTAGCGGTCGGGTCCAATGAGCAGTTCTTC.

This clonotype was seen a few times. One end of the junction does not line up with germline, which may come from a read error. J is TRBJ2-2 and V is TRBV7-7, with 14 positions matching TRBD2. This CDR3 comprises 18 residues. The V gene's germline CDR1 is SSHAT and CDR2 FNYEAQ (reference sequence). CDR3 coding DNA: TGTGCTAGCAGCTTGGGACTAGCGGGAGCCCCGAACACCGGGGAGCTGTTTTTT. Translation gives CASSLGLAGAPNTGELFF.

The chain joins TRBV20-1 to TRBJ2-7; TRBD2 agrees at 9 bases. CDR1 and CDR2 (germline): DFQATT, SNEGSKA (reference sequence). The CDR3 totals 15 residues. Losses at the gene ends were 5 bases for V and 3 bases for J; bases not matched to a gene: 11. The CDR3 coding sequence is TGCAGTGCTCGACAAGCGGGAGGCATTCTCTACGAGCAGTACTTC. Its translation is CSARQAGGILYEQYF.

This clonotype was found a few times. The CDR3 DNA reads as TGCAGTGCTGGAACTAGCGGGAGGGACAATGAGCAGTTCTTC. Translating gives CSAGTSGRDNEQFF. This chain uses TRBV20-1 with TRBJ2-1; TRBD2 matches 13 bases. Trimming at V came to 5 bases and at J to 5 bases, leaving 3 bases not matched to a gene. The CDR3 spans 14 residues. Germline V gives CDR1 DFQATT, CDR2 SNEGSKA (reference sequence).

The chain carries TRBV7-6 and TRBJ2-7; D uncertain. This CDR3 region has 13 residues. Germline V gives CDR1 SGHVS, CDR2 FNYEAQ. Trimming left V 5 bases short and J 4 bases short, with 12 bases between. CDR3 nucleotides: TGTGCCAGCAGCCCCTTGCGAGAGTACGAGCAGTACTTC. It specifies CASSPLREYEQYF.

The chain combines TRBV5-6 with TRBJ2-5; 8 bases are shared with TRBD2. Per the germline V gene, CDR1 is SGHDT and CDR2 is YYEEEE. The CDR3 is made up of 15 amino acids. The V and J ends lost 3 bases and 1 base, in that order; junction bases with no gene match: 5. This CDR3 reads CASSSGLDLQETQYF. The CDR3 DNA is TGTGCCAGCAGCTCGGGACTAGACCTCCAAGAGACCCAGTACTTC.

The rearrangement uses TRBV5-1 and TRBJ2-5; 9 bases align to TRBD2. CDR3 size: 15 residues. V gave up 4 bases and J gave up 5 bases; unmatched junction bases: 9. CDR1 is SGHRS and CDR2 is YFSETQ in the germline V gene. CDR3 DNA: TGCGCCAGCAGCCCGGGACTAGCCACAGGGGAGACCCAGTACTTC. Amino acids: CASSPGLATGETQYF.

The table lists this clonotype with many counts. The V and J genes are TRBV12-3 or TRBV12-4 and TRBJ1-5; 8 nucleotides match TRBD1. The trim removed 2 bases at V and 0 bases at J, leaving 3 bases unmatched. This CDR3 region has 16 residues. The chain's CDR3 is CASSLRGQDSNQPQHF. The CDR3, as DNA: TGTGCCAGCAGTTTAAGGGGACAGGATAGCAATCAGCCCCAGCATTTT.

This clonotype turned up a few times. The genes are TRBV24-1 and TRBJ2-2; D uncertain. V lost 3 bases and J 1 base, leaving 8 bases between the germline ends. Germline V gene sequence: CDR1 KGHDR, CDR2 SFDVKD. The CDR3 has 15 amino acids. The CDR3 DNA sequence: TGTGCCACCAGTGATGGCCACAGGAACACCGGGGAGCTGTTTTTT. Amino acids: CATSDGHRNTGELFF.

This clonotype was detected many times. The chain couples TRBV5-1 to TRBJ2-7; D call uncertain. Trimming left V 1 base short and J 3 bases short, with 5 bases between. The CDR3 runs to 12 residues. CDR1 and CDR2 (germline): SGHRS, YFSETQ. CDR3 nucleotides: TGCGCCAGCAGCTTGAATGGCTACGAGCAGTACTTC. It is translated as CASSLNGYEQYF.

This clonotype was seen ten or more times. The chain is built from TRBV7-2 and TRBJ1-6; no firm D call. V lost 4 bases and J 6 bases, leaving 7 bases between the germline ends. Germline V CDR1 and CDR2: SGHTA, FQGNSA. The CDR3 spans 13 residues. The CDR3 spells CASSWELNSPLHF. Here the CDR3 DNA reads TGTGCCAGCAGCTGGGAGCTTAATTCACCCCTCCACTTT.

J is TRBJ1-2 and V is TRBV23-1, with D unresolved. TRBV23-1 is an ORF for which the function is uncertain. V lost 8 bases and J 5 bases, leaving 12 bases between the germline ends. The CDR3 covers 12 residues. The CDR3 DNA sequence: TGCGCCAGCCAGTCGTTGGTTTATGGCTACACCTTC. Its protein product is CASQSLVYGYTF.

This clonotype was observed a handful of times. J is TRBJ2-5 and V is TRBV7-2; possibly TRBD1 for D (6 bases). CDR1 is SGHTA, CDR2 FQGNSA, per germline. V gave up 2 bases and J gave up 4 bases, with 17 bases separating them. This CDR3 is built from 16 residues. The CDR3 here is CASSLMVGAGGETQYF. The CDR3 DNA follows: TGTGCCAGCAGCTTAATGGTGGGGGCTGGGGGAGAGACCCAGTACTTC.

This clonotype was detected many times. The chain carries TRBV12-3 or TRBV12-4 and TRBJ1-1, with 7 bases fitting TRBD1. This CDR3 spans 16 amino acids. After removal of 5 bases from V and 1 base from J, the junction contained 10 bases not matched to a gene. CDR3 in amino acids: CASSTPRGLGNTEAFF. For the CDR3, the DNA is TGTGCCAGCAGTACCCCCAGGGGGTTGGGGAACACTGAAGCTTTCTTT.

The DNA for the CDR3 is TGCAGTGCTAGAGCCTCGGGGGAGCAGTACTTC. Translated: CSARASGEQYF. This chain uses TRBV20-1 with TRBJ2-7; D perhaps matches TRBD2 (5 bases). This CDR3 has 11 amino acids. Germline values: CDR1 DFQATT, CDR2 SNEGSKA (reference sequence). The ends were cut back, 1 base at V and 7 bases at J, with 8 bases in the middle.

Only a few counts were recorded for this clonotype. This sequence joins TRBV3-1 and TRBJ2-1; TRBD2 agrees at 9 bases. CDR3 length equals 15 residues. V lost 5 bases and J lost 7; bases outside the gene matches: 9. Germline V gene lookup returns CDR1 LGHDT and CDR2 YNNKEL (reference sequence). The CDR3 DNA sequence: TGTGCCAGCAGCGACGTACCTAGCGGGAAAAATGAGCAGTTCTTC. As protein: CASSDVPSGKNEQFF.

In this sample, this clonotype turned up a few times. This sequence joins TRBV12-3 or TRBV12-4 and TRBJ2-7; 12 bases are shared with TRBD1. This CDR3 is 15 amino acids long. The junction had 8 bases not matched to a gene; V was cut back by 5 bases and J by 6 bases. In nucleotides, the CDR3 is TGTGCCAGCAGTCCCCTCGGGACAGGGGGCCCCGAGCAGTACTTC. This encodes CASSPLGTGGPEQYF.

This clonotype has at least ten counts. The chain couples TRBV5-1 to TRBJ2-1, with D perhaps TRBD1 (6 bases). Germline CDR1 and CDR2: SGHRS and YFSETQ. The CDR3 spans 13 residues. V lost 2 bases and J 8 bases, leaving 11 bases between the germline ends. The CDR3 nucleotides read TGCGCCAGCAGCTTACTACAGGGCGATGAGCAGTTCTTC. Translation: CASSLLQGDEQFF.

V usage is TRBV2 and J usage is TRBJ2-1; TRBD1 aligns across 7 bases. The CDR3 sequence is 15 residues long. The germline V gene has CDR1 SNHLY and CDR2 FYNNEI. The junction had 6 bases not matched to a gene; V was cut back by 5 bases and J by 2 bases. The CDR3 bases are TGTGCCAGCAGTTTCCGGGACAGCACCTACAATGAGCAGTTCTTC. It is translated as CASSFRDSTYNEQFF.

The V and J genes are TRBV6-1 and TRBJ1-2; 7 bases are a match to TRBD1. CDR3 length: 14 amino acids. V lost 0 bases and J lost 5; bases outside the gene matches: 3. Germline CDR1 is MNHNS and CDR2 is SASEGT. Written as DNA, the CDR3 is TGTGCCAGCAGTGAAGCTGAGACAGGGTATGGCTACACCTTC. Translated: CASSEAETGYGYTF.

This chain joins TRBV12-3 or TRBV12-4 and TRBJ2-1, with TRBD2 identical over 9 bases. V lost 6 bases and J lost 6; bases outside the gene matches: 6. The length of the CDR3 is 14 residues. CDR3 DNA: TGTGCCAGCAGGAGGACTAGCGACGGCAATGAGCAGTTCTTC. Encoded protein: CASRRTSDGNEQFF.

This clonotype was recorded at least ten times. The chain carries TRBV20-1 and TRBJ1-6; D possibly corresponds to TRBD1 (5 bases). This CDR3 has 13 amino acids. Germline V lookup: CDR1 DFQATT, CDR2 SNEGSKA (reference sequence). Trimming removed 4 bases from V and 7 bases from J, with 11 bases in between. The CDR3 region has the DNA TGCAGTGCTACAGGGAATAGGAATTCACCCCTCCACTTT. Its protein is CSATGNRNSPLHF.

The rearrangement uses TRBV20-1 and TRBJ2-1; a weak D match, TRBD1 (6 bases). V gave up 3 bases and J gave up 5 bases, with 20 bases separating them. CDR1 and CDR2 from the germline V gene are DFQATT and SNEGSKA (reference sequence). The CDR3 sequence is 16 residues long. This chain's CDR3 is CSARDPGPQGHNEQFF. CDR3 DNA sequence: TGCAGTGCTAGGGACCCGGGGCCCCAGGGGCACAATGAGCAGTTCTTC.

In its sample, this clonotype was seen a few times. The chain joins TRBV11-2 to TRBJ1-2, with D possibly matching TRBD1 (6 bases). The CDR3 has 14 amino acids. CDR1 is SGHAT, CDR2 FQNNGV, per germline. The germline V and J ends were trimmed by 5 bases and 9 bases, with 19 bases remaining between them. The CDR3 DNA is TGTGCCAGCAGCGTAAACCGACAGGACTCTAGCTACACCTTC. It codes for CASSVNRQDSSYTF.

Only a few counts were recorded for this clonotype. V usage is TRBV5-1 and J usage is TRBJ2-7; D is possibly TRBD1 (5 bases). This CDR3 region has 14 residues. Germline lookup yields CDR1 SGHRS and CDR2 YFSETQ. V lost 2 bases, J lost 2 bases, and 11 bases lay in between. The CDR3 spells CASSLRTPPYEQYF. The CDR3 DNA sequence: TGCGCCAGCAGCTTACGGACACCTCCCTACGAGCAGTACTTC.

Ten or more counts support this clonotype. This CDR3 is CSATKQGPYGYTF. The DNA for the CDR3 is TGCAGTGCAACAAAACAGGGACCTTATGGCTACACCTTC. The chain combines TRBV20-1 with TRBJ1-2; D is possibly TRBD1 (6 bases). V lost 6 bases and J 5 bases, leaving 16 bases between the germline ends. This CDR3 is 13 amino acids long. Germline V CDR1 and CDR2: DFQATT, SNEGSKA (reference sequence).